This T cell receptor beta chain was found in a study of read filtering for tumor transcriptome and immune sequencing. Molecular barcoded adaptors covering alpha/delta and beta/gamma chains were used on roughly 400 ng RNA. TCRdb re-called the reads with MiXCR, one entry per CDR3 protein. The sample has about 57,000 distinct CDR3 sequences, over 11% seen once. Only a few counts were recorded for this clonotype. This CDR3 is built from 19 residues. With 1 base clipped from V and 2 bases from J, the junction kept 10 bases outside the gene matches. The germline V gene has CDR1 SQVTM and CDR2 ANQGSEA. The specimen sequenced was a population of CD138-negative cells sorted from bone marrow. The source is a donor over 35 with multiple myeloma. J is TRBJ2-1 and V is TRBV29-1; 14 bases fit TRBD2. The CDR3 DNA reads as TGCAGCGTTGAAGGGCCCGGGACTAGCGGGAGATCCCCCTACAATGAGCAGTTCTTC. It encodes CSVEGPGTSGRSPYNEQFF.